This entry lists 8 T cell receptor beta chains sequenced from one sample in a study of siplizumab effects on memory and regulatory T cells. TCRdb keeps only in-frame clones here, not all; method: immunoSEQ multiplex PCR. Among 90,000 to 110,000 clones listed, approximately 94% were seen once. Material for sequencing was CD4+ T cells sorted from blood. All receptors come from a human donor in good health.

The chain joins TRBV4-2 to TRBJ2-7; 7 bases are shared with TRBD2. V trimming: 0 bases; J trimming: 9 bases; junction bases outside the gene matches: 11. The CDR3 has 15 amino acids. Germline CDR1 LGHNA, CDR2 YNFKEQ. The CDR3 DNA is TGTGCCAGCAGCCAAGATGTGGGGGAGGGTCTTGGGCAGTACTTC. It codes for CASSQDVGEGLGQYF.

The chain uses TRBV29-1 and TRBJ2-3; D perhaps matches TRBD2 (6 bases). The length of the CDR3 is 15 residues. Germline V gene sequence: CDR1 SQVTM, CDR2 ANQGSEA. Trimming took off 3 bases at V and 0 bases at J, with 13 bases between the two ends. The CDR3 nucleotides are TGCAGCGTTGAGCGGGACTCCTACAGCACAGATACGCAGTATTTT. Translating gives CSVERDSYSTDTQYF.

This clone was observed a handful of times. The CDR3: CASEPGPSSAGANVLTF. CDR3 bases: TGCGCCAGCGAACCGGGACCCTCTTCCGCCGGGGCCAACGTCCTGACTTTC. The chain joins TRBV5-1 to TRBJ2-6; D is perhaps TRBD1 or TRBD2 (5 bases each). Germline CDR1 SGHRS, CDR2 YFSETQ. V was pared by 7 bases and J by 4 bases, with 21 bases between. This CDR3 has 17 amino acids.

The chain joins TRBV7-2 to TRBJ2-5, with D maybe TRBD1 (7 bases). CDR1 SGHTA and CDR2 FQGNSA come from the germline V gene. Between the trimmed V and J ends, which lost 4 bases and 1 base, there was a span of 16 bases. This CDR3 is built from 16 residues. CDR3 nucleotides: TGTGCCAGCAGCTGGGGGGCAGGGGGGACCCAAGAGACCCAGTACTTC. As protein: CASSWGAGGTQETQYF.

This clone was picked up a small number of times. V usage is TRBV27 and J usage is TRBJ1-5; TRBD1 matches at 7 bases. The V gene end was trimmed by 4 bases and the J gene end by 5 bases; junction bases not matched to a gene: 8. CDR1 and CDR2 from the germline V gene are MNHEY and SMNVEV (reference sequence). The CDR3 is 15 amino acids. The CDR3 DNA is TGTGCCAGCAGTTGGCCCGACAGGGATTATCAGCCCCAGCATTTT. Translated: CASSWPDRDYQPQHF.

This clone was observed once. The chain links TRBV7-2 to TRBJ2-5; D perhaps matches TRBD1 (5 bases). Germline CDR1 reads SGHTA; CDR2 reads FQGNSA. Deletions cut 1 base from V and 5 bases from J, with 11 bases between. The CDR3 spans 14 residues. The CDR3 DNA is TGTGCCAGCAGCTTAGGGGCAGGGCCCGAGACCCAGTACTTC. Protein sequence: CASSLGAGPETQYF.

J is TRBJ1-2 and V is TRBV5-5, with a possible D match to TRBD1 (6 bases). The CDR3 contains 15 residues. V lost 4 bases to trimming and J lost 10 bases, with 23 bases between them. Per germline, CDR1 SGHKS and CDR2 YYEKEE (reference sequence). DNA for the CDR3: TGTGCCAGCAGCCTACATTCGGACAGAATTAAAAACTACACCTTC. Amino acids: CASSLHSDRIKNYTF.

The chain links TRBV4-2 to TRBJ1-1; D remains ambiguous. CDR1 and CDR2 (germline): LGHNA, YNFKEQ. CDR3 length: 14 amino acids. V lost 0 bases, J lost 3 bases, and 8 bases lay in between. The CDR3 region is CASSQEGHYTEAFF. The CDR3 coding sequence is TGTGCCAGCAGCCAAGAAGGGCATTACACTGAAGCTTTCTTT.